This entry lists 9 T cell receptor beta chains sequenced from one sample in a study of radiation and T cells in renal cell carcinoma. Documented time point: blood 4 weeks post-SBRT, at nephrectomy. Treatment specified: 15 Gy SBRT to primary tumor, nephrectomy 4 weeks later. TCRdb keeps only in-frame clones here, not all; method: immunoSEQ multiplex PCR. The table has over 60,000 clones, 83% seen once. This specimen consisted of blood, obtained from a patient whose treatment included radiotherapy and nephrectomy. The receptors derive from a woman aged 60-70 years with renal cell carcinoma.

The rearrangement joins TRBV27 to TRBJ1-6; 8 nucleotides align to TRBD1. From germline, CDR1 is MNHEY and CDR2 SMNVEV (reference sequence). The CDR3 covers 10 residues. V lost 6 bases, J lost 18 bases, and 4 bases stayed unmatched. The CDR3 sequence is CASRGQVYHF. The CDR3 nucleotides read TGTGCCAGCAGGGGACAGGTCTACCACTTT.

The chain has TRBV11-3 and TRBJ2-3; D might be TRBD1 (6 bases). Trimming pared 7 bases from V and 2 bases from J, leaving 16 bases between. The CDR3 runs 15 residues. CDR1 and CDR2 (germline): SGHNT, YENEEA. The CDR3 loop is CASTQGLGFTDTQYF. The CDR3 nucleotides are TGTGCCAGCACCCAGGGGCTAGGTTTCACAGATACGCAGTATTTT. The full variable domain, in which reference TRBV11-3 and TRBJ2-3 provide the parts outside the CDR3, is EAGVVQSPRYKIIEKKQPVAFWCNPISGHNTLYWYLQNLGQGPELLIRYENEEAVDDSQLPKDRFSAERLKGVDSTLKIQPAELGDSAVYLCASTQGLGFTDTQYFGPGTRLTVL.

The rearrangement uses TRBV6-1 and TRBJ1-1; 7 positions match TRBD1. V shed 1 base, J shed 3 bases, and the junction held 11 bases outside the gene matches. CDR1 is MNHNS, CDR2 SASEGT, per germline. There are 17 residues in the CDR3. The CDR3 is CASSEVVTGVDYTEAFF. CDR3 coding DNA: TGTGCCAGCAGTGAAGTTGTAACAGGGGTCGACTACACTGAAGCTTTCTTT.

J is TRBJ1-1 and V is TRBV7-3; D unclear. This CDR3 contains 13 residues. Germline-derived CDR1 and CDR2 are SGHTA and FQGTGA. V lost 1 base, J lost 7 bases, and 10 bases lay in between. In nucleotides, the CDR3 is TGTGCCAGCAGCTTAATGGGTTCGGGTGAAGCTTTCTTT. Its translation is CASSLMGSGEAFF. Full variable domain (missing parts from reference TRBV7-3 and TRBJ1-1): GAGVSQTPSNKVTEKGKYVELRCDPISGHTALYWYRQSLGQGPEFLIYFQGTGAADDSGLPNDRFFAVRPEGSVSTLKIQRTERGDSAVYLCASSLMGSGEAFFGQGTRLTVV.

This chain links TRBV5-1 with TRBJ2-7; D not resolved. V gave up 1 base and J gave up 6 bases, with 17 bases separating them. Germline values: CDR1 SGHRS, CDR2 YFSETQ. This CDR3 spans 15 amino acids. The CDR3 is CASSLTNGLWGEQYF. CDR3 coding DNA: TGCGCCAGCAGCTTGACAAACGGGTTATGGGGCGAGCAGTACTTC.

The gene calls are TRBV20-1 and TRBJ2-5; D ambiguous. The V end lost 5 bases, the J end lost 9 bases, and 13 bases lay between the germline ends. The V gene's germline CDR1 is DFQATT and CDR2 SNEGSKA (reference sequence). This CDR3 region has 11 residues. CDR3 bases: TGCAGTGCTCCATGGAGTTGGGCCCAGTACTTC. It translates to CSAPWSWAQYF.

This chain uses TRBV7-2 with TRBJ2-1; no clear D gene. The CDR3 sequence is 14 residues long. Germline V gene data show CDR1 as SGHTA and CDR2 as FQGNSA. V lost 1 base, J lost 1 base, and 5 bases lay in between. The DNA for the CDR3 is TGTGCCAGCAGCTTAGGACTGTCCTACAATGAGCAGTTCTTC. It specifies CASSLGLSYNEQFF.

The chain links TRBV9 to TRBJ2-5; D unclear. Deletions cut 0 bases from V and 1 base from J, with 10 bases between. The CDR3 covers 15 residues. Germline V CDR1 and CDR2: SGDLS, YYNGEE. CDR3 bases: TGTGCCAGCAGCGTAGTGTGGGGAACCCAAGAGACCCAGTACTTC. Amino acid sequence: CASSVVWGTQETQYF.

This clone appeared a single time. The chain links TRBV6-6 to TRBJ2-1; D call uncertain. V lost 0 bases and J lost 10, with 13 bases in between. In germline, CDR1 is MNHNY, CDR2 SVGAGI (reference sequence). The CDR3 runs to 14 residues. CDR3 region: CASSYSLMSDEQFF. The CDR3 DNA reads TGTGCCAGCAGTTACTCTCTTATGAGTGACGAGCAGTTCTTC.